This TCR beta chain was profiled in a study of blood T cell repertoires in COVID-19 (dated by TCRdb to 2018 to 2020). Regarding the research as a whole: The collaborator samples originated in the United States, Italy and Spain and spanned the acute and convalescent phases of COVID-19. The material from the prospective study consisted of cDNA or gDNA derived from T cells, B-cell-depleted T cells, or PBMCs. The dataset comprised deeply sampled blood TCRbeta repertoires from subjects exposed to, actively infected with, or recovered from COVID-19. The repertoires were released in a freely available public database intended as a resource for research on the immune response to SARS-CoV-2. Samples came from the ongoing ImmuneRACE study (first 160 participants) plus 1,254 subjects from 6 global collaborators. Sample metadata almost always included a de-identified subject ID, COVID-19 status, age in years and sex. Where available, HLA class I and class II types were taken from metadata supplied by the sample provider and were not determined by assay-based typing. What the research found in general, with its limitations: How much clinical and demographic metadata was included differed by source and by participant, and the metadata was provided uncurated.

The collaborating institutions used their own protocols to collect whole blood in K2EDTA tubes. For TCRbeta analysis, collaborator samples were shipped as frozen whole blood, as isolated PBMCs, or as DNA extracted from either sample type. Sequences SGHTA (CDR1) and FQGNSA (CDR2) are obtained from the germline V gene. Compared with germline, V lacks 4 bases and J lacks 1 base; bases without a gene match: 5. The CDR3 sequence holds 17 residues, the cysteine and phenylalanine included. Of the read, only the CDR3 DNA is kept; its 51 bases are in frame from base 1. A remark on this clone: This clone's antigen is unknown. Per-base qualities were not stored, and no clone one base away is much larger.

TCRbeta CDR3 regions were amplified from genomic DNA by means of the immunoSEQ Assay, a bias-controlled multiplex PCR. For the original study's pipeline: Within the assay, amplification of reference gene primers was used to estimate how many nucleated cells each sample contained. To quantify the absolute abundance of each unique TCRbeta CDR3 rearrangement, sequence reads were collapsed and filtered. For each sample, productive Simpson clonality was calculated as the square root of Simpson's diversity index over productive rearrangements. This is the immuneACCESS table as TCRdb keeps it, with only in-frame sequences that have V and J called. A part of the clones is gone; compared with another copy, unresolved V genes explain less than half, and the rest is unexplained. V, J and clone size reflect that table, while D and trimming were determined from the DNA. This sample gives some 140,000 clones in total; 70% to 80% of them show up just once. Roughly 3.5% of the sample belongs to the ten largest clones.

Source material: peripheral blood. The sequence derives from a man aged 55 to 70 with acute or convalescent COVID-19. The V gene is TRBV7-2 and the J gene is TRBJ2-2, and TRBD2 matches 11 of the central bases. For the CDR3, the sequence is CASSYRTSGLNTGELFF. The bases read TGTGCCAGCAGCTACCGGACTAGCGGGCTGAACACCGGGGAGCTGTTTTTT.